The 29 T cell receptor beta chains in this list originate from one sample, sequenced in a study of cytomegalovirus exposure and HLA in healthy donors. Primers included in the PCR were 60 Vbeta and 13 Jbeta primers. The protocol was immunoSEQ multiplex PCR, while the TCRdb copy is restricted to in-frame clones and leaves out a portion. This table holds roughly 100,000 clones, 81% found once. The sample taken for sequencing was PBMCs. These receptors came from a man aged 40-50 years in good health and CMV-seropositive.

The chain uses TRBV28 and TRBJ1-2; D gene ambiguous. Trimming left V 6 bases short and J 4 bases short, with 15 bases between. Germline V gene data show CDR1 as MDHEN and CDR2 as SYDVKM. This CDR3 spans 14 amino acids. The CDR3 coding sequence is TGTGCCAGCAGACCGCTCGGTCGTGGCTATGGCTACACCTTC. Amino acid sequence: CASRPLGRGYGYTF.

In this sample, this clone turned up once. J is TRBJ1-5 and V is TRBV28; D is unclear. The V end lost 3 bases, the J end lost 3 bases, and 9 bases lay between the germline ends. CDR3 size: 14 residues. Germline CDR1 MDHEN, CDR2 SYDVKM. The CDR3 DNA reads TGTGCCAGCAGTTTCTCTTCCTTCAATCAGCCCCAGCATTTT. This sequence encodes CASSFSSFNQPQHF.

The CDR3 loop is CASSLDWGPGYGYTF. The DNA for the CDR3 is TGTGCCAGCAGCTTAGATTGGGGGCCGGGCTATGGCTACACCTTC. The chain couples TRBV7-9 to TRBJ1-2; a possible D gene is TRBD1 (6 bases). The CDR3 runs to 15 residues. V was shortened by 1 base and J by 4 bases, with 13 bases between the two germline ends. Germline V gene sequence: CDR1 SEHNR, CDR2 FQNEAQ (reference sequence).

The chain couples TRBV9 to TRBJ1-1; no definite D call. The germline V gene encodes CDR1 SGDLS and CDR2 YYNGEE. The CDR3 runs 15 residues. V lost 1 base, J lost 5 bases, and 15 bases lay in between. The CDR3 bases are TGTGCCAGCAGCGTAAGTGTGGGTTCTAGTACTGAAGCTTTCTTT. This translates into CASSVSVGSSTEAFF. Supplemented by reference TRBV9 and TRBJ1-1, the full variable domain reads DSGVTQTPKHLITATGQRVTLRCSPRSGDLSVYWYQQSLDQGLQFLIQYYNGEERAKGNILERFSAQQFPDLHSELNLSSLELGDSALYFCASSVSVGSSTEAFFGQGTRLTVV.

This chain links TRBV7-2 with TRBJ1-1; the D is unclear. Germline CDR1 reads SGHTA; CDR2 reads FQGNSA. The CDR3 spans 13 residues. V was clipped by 2 bases and J by 3 bases, with 7 bases between them. The CDR3 loop reads CASSLYSDTEAFF. The CDR3 DNA sequence: TGTGCCAGCAGCTTATATTCCGACACTGAAGCTTTCTTT. Full variable domain (missing parts from reference TRBV7-2 and TRBJ1-1): GAGVSQSPSNKVTEKGKDVELRCDPISGHTALYWYRQSLGQGLEFLIYFQGNSAPDKSGLPSDRFSAERTGGSVSTLTIQRTQQEDSAVYLCASSLYSDTEAFFGQGTRLTVV.

This clone was detected only once. V usage is TRBV9 and J usage is TRBJ2-7; 7 bases align to TRBD2. This CDR3 is 14 amino acids long. Losses at the gene ends were 3 bases for V and 1 base for J; bases not matched to a gene: 4. The germline CDR1 and CDR2 sequences are SGDLS and YYNGEE. CDR3 sequence (DNA): TGTGCCAGCAGCGGGGGGGGACCGTCCTACGAGCAGTACTTC. Translation: CASSGGGPSYEQYF.

This sequence joins TRBV6-1 and TRBJ1-1; 7 bases match TRBD1. Germline values: CDR1 MNHNS, CDR2 SASEGT. The CDR3 extends over 13 amino acids. With 6 bases clipped from V and 4 bases from J, the junction kept 5 bases outside the gene matches. This CDR3 is CASSPTGTTEAFF. CDR3 sequence (DNA): TGTGCCAGCAGCCCGACAGGGACCACTGAAGCTTTCTTT.

The CDR3 reads CASSEYARTGLTGELFF. CDR3 nucleotides: TGTGCCAGCAGTGAATATGCGCGGACAGGCTTAACCGGGGAGCTGTTTTTT. V gene TRBV25-1 combines with J gene TRBJ2-2, with 7 bases that match TRBD1. The J segment lost 5 bases and the V segment lost 0 bases, leaving 9 bases of the junction unmatched. The V gene's germline CDR1 is MGHDK and CDR2 SYGVNS. The CDR3 has 17 residues.

The CDR3 loop is CAWSAGGSSMEKLFF. CDR3 bases: TGTGCCTGGAGCGCCGGGGGATCTAGTATGGAAAAACTGTTTTTT. J is TRBJ1-4 and V is TRBV30, with D possibly being TRBD1 (5 bases). Germline-derived CDR1 and CDR2 are GTSNPN and SVGIG (reference sequence). The CDR3 has 15 residues. Deletions cut 3 bases from V and 8 bases from J, with 19 bases between.

CDR3 sequence: CASSQPGQLREQYF. Here the CDR3 DNA reads TGTGCCAGCAGCCAACCGGGACAACTCCGCGAGCAGTACTTC. The chain is built from TRBV11-1 and TRBJ2-7; maybe TRBD1 (6 bases). The CDR3 totals 14 residues. V was pared by 5 bases and J by 6 bases, with 17 bases between. Germline assignment: CDR1 SGHAT and CDR2 FQDESV (reference sequence).

This chain joins TRBV5-1 and TRBJ2-5, with 10 bases matching TRBD1. With the DNA end fitting TRBJ2-7 better, the J assignment may be wrong. Germline CDR1 and CDR2: SGHRS and YFSETQ. The CDR3 loop spans 16 amino acids. The CDR3 sequence: CASSLAGTGVSYEQYF. The CDR3 nucleotides are TGCGCCAGCAGCTTGGCCGGGACAGGGGTTTCGTACGAGCAGTACTTC.

This sequence joins TRBV7-8 and TRBJ1-5, with D perhaps TRBD1 (5 bases). CDR3 length: 14 residues. Trimming shortened V by 3 bases and J by 4 bases, and 10 bases separated the two germline ends. CDR1 and CDR2 (germline): SGHVS, FQNEAQ. The CDR3 here is CASSFYRQNQPQHF. For the CDR3, the DNA is TGTGCCAGCAGCTTTTACCGACAGAATCAGCCCCAGCATTTT.

This chain joins TRBV6-5 and TRBJ2-5; 8 bases agree with TRBD2. From germline, CDR1 is MNHEY and CDR2 SVGAGI. V shed 8 bases, J shed 5 bases, and the junction held 10 bases outside the gene matches. The CDR3 runs to 14 residues. The CDR3 bases are TGTGCCAGCTCCCCCGGGGGGGAAGGGGAGACCCAGTACTTC. It encodes CASSPGGEGETQYF.

This sequence joins TRBV6-1 and TRBJ1-2; 12 bases line up with TRBD1. The trim removed 6 bases at V and 5 bases at J, leaving 7 bases unmatched. Per germline, CDR1 MNHNS and CDR2 SASEGT. This CDR3 contains 15 residues. This CDR3 is CASSLQGQGAYGYTF. In nucleotides, the CDR3 is TGTGCCAGCAGCCTGCAGGGACAGGGGGCGTATGGCTACACCTTC.

In the case of this clone: One end of the junction does not line up with germline, which may come from a read error. The chain links TRBV6-1 to TRBJ2-7; D is possibly TRBD2 (5 bases). The CDR3 loop spans 15 amino acids. Germline CDR1 MNHNS, CDR2 SASEGT. CDR3 residues: CASSENLGITYGQYF. Here the CDR3 DNA reads TGTGCCAGCAGTGAAAATCTCGGGATAACCTACGGGCAGTACTTC.

This clone was recorded a few times. V usage is TRBV7-9 and J usage is TRBJ1-2, with 8 bases aligning to TRBD1. The trim removed 3 bases at V and 5 bases at J, leaving 5 bases unmatched. Germline CDR1 SEHNR, CDR2 FQNEAQ (reference sequence). The CDR3 loop spans 14 amino acids. This CDR3 reads CASSLETGVYGYTF. The DNA of the CDR3 is TGTGCCAGCAGCTTGGAGACAGGGGTTTATGGCTACACCTTC.

The gene calls are TRBV27 and TRBJ1-5, with D uncertain. Deletions cut 2 bases from V and 7 bases from J, with 12 bases between. CDR1 and CDR2 from the germline V gene are MNHEY and SMNVEV (reference sequence). This CDR3 is 14 amino acids long. CDR3 sequence: CASSLLPPGQPQHF. CDR3 in DNA: TGTGCCAGCAGTTTACTACCCCCGGGGCAGCCCCAGCATTTT.

This clone came up a few times. The chain combines TRBV5-1 with TRBJ2-3, with D maybe TRBD2 (5 bases). CDR3 length: 13 residues. CDR1 and CDR2 (germline): SGHRS, YFSETQ. Trimming took off 4 bases at V and 3 bases at J, with 9 bases between the two ends. DNA for the CDR3: TGCGCCAGCAGCCGGACTCGGACAGATACGCAGTATTTT. Its protein product is CASSRTRTDTQYF.

The chain couples TRBV6-4 to TRBJ2-1; D is perhaps TRBD1 (5 bases). V lost 4 bases and J 7 bases, leaving 8 bases between the germline ends. Germline CDR1 is MRHNA and CDR2 is SNTAGT. This CDR3 comprises 12 residues. The CDR3 here is CASSGGPNEQFF. The CDR3 DNA reads TGTGCCAGCAGTGGGGGCCCGAATGAGCAGTTCTTC.

This chain uses TRBV9 with TRBJ2-1, with 7 nucleotides matching TRBD1. The CDR3 is 14 residues long. Trimming cost V 0 bases and J 5 bases; bases outside gene matches: 2. In germline, CDR1 is SGDLS, CDR2 YYNGEE. The CDR3 region is CASSVGQGNNEQFF. DNA of the CDR3: TGTGCCAGCAGCGTAGGACAGGGTAACAATGAGCAGTTCTTC.

The chain is built from TRBV6-1 and TRBJ2-2; a possible D gene is TRBD2 (5 bases). The CDR3 runs to 12 residues. Trimming cost V 4 bases and J 5 bases, with 5 bases left between them. From germline, CDR1 is MNHNS and CDR2 SASEGT. The CDR3 loop is CASSGGTGELFF. CDR3 in DNA: TGTGCCAGCAGTGGAGGGACCGGGGAGCTGTTTTTT.

The rearrangement joins TRBV29-1 to TRBJ2-7; 7 bases match TRBD1. Germline CDR1 is SQVTM and CDR2 is ANQGSEA. Trimming cost V 6 bases and J 3 bases; bases outside gene matches: 2. This CDR3 comprises 11 residues. The CDR3 loop reads CSVGGYYEQYF. The DNA of the CDR3 is TGCAGCGTAGGGGGCTACTACGAGCAGTACTTC.

Only a few counts were recorded for this clone. The chain carries TRBV7-2 and TRBJ1-1; weak D call: TRBD1 (5 bases). The CDR3 runs to 13 residues. V lost 5 bases and J lost 0, with 7 bases in between. CDR1 is SGHTA, CDR2 FQGNSA, per germline. CDR3 loop: CASSRQLNTEAFF. The CDR3 nucleotides read TGTGCCAGCAGCAGACAGTTGAACACTGAAGCTTTCTTT.

The chain combines TRBV20-1 with TRBJ2-1; D remains unclear. The CDR3 has 11 residues. Between the trimmed V and J ends, which lost 0 bases and 14 bases, there was a span of 11 bases. Germline assignment: CDR1 DFQATT and CDR2 SNEGSKA (reference sequence). CDR3 sequence: CSARDSGPEFF. CDR3 bases: TGCAGTGCTAGAGATTCAGGTCCAGAGTTCTTC.

V and J are TRBV5-6 and TRBJ2-1; 8 bases are shared with TRBD1. This CDR3 contains 16 residues. The V and J ends lost 4 bases and 7 bases, in that order; junction bases with no gene match: 13. The germline V gene has CDR1 SGHDT and CDR2 YYEEEE. The CDR3 is CASSRLLKGQDNEQFF. As DNA, the CDR3 is TGTGCCAGCAGCCGTTTACTCAAGGGACAGGATAATGAGCAGTTCTTC. The full variable domain, with the rest looked up from reference TRBV5-6 and TRBJ2-1, is DAGVTQSPTHLIKTRGQQVTLRCSPKSGHDTVSWYQQALGQGPQFIFQYYEEEERQRGNFPDRFSGHQFPNYSSELNVNALLLGDSALYLCASSRLLKGQDNEQFFGPGTRLTVL.

V usage is TRBV11-2 and J usage is TRBJ2-2; 7 nucleotides align to TRBD1. V was pared by 3 bases and J by 8 bases, with 15 bases of the junction left unmatched. The germline gives CDR1 SGHAT, CDR2 FQNNGV. CDR3 size: 17 residues. CDR3 nucleotides: TGTGCCAGCAGCTTTACTCGCTCCGGGACAGATCCTGGGGAGCTGTTTTTT. Its protein product is CASSFTRSGTDPGELFF.

J is TRBJ1-2 and V is TRBV7-9; D might be TRBD1 (6 bases). CDR3 length equals 13 residues. The germline V gene encodes CDR1 SEHNR and CDR2 FQNEAQ (reference sequence). V shed 4 bases and J shed 5 bases, with 11 bases lying between them. CDR3 region: CASSSNGQYGYTF. As DNA, the CDR3 is TGTGCCAGCAGCTCTAATGGACAGTATGGCTACACCTTC.

This chain links TRBV5-1 with TRBJ1-2; 7 bases map to TRBD1. Looked up from germline, CDR1 is SGHRS and CDR2 is YFSETQ. Trimming took 2 bases from V and 8 from J; bases not matched to a gene: 3. The CDR3 totals 12 residues. In DNA, the CDR3 is TGCGCCAGCAGCTTAGACAGGGTCGGCTACACCTTC. Amino acid sequence: CASSLDRVGYTF.

The chain recombines TRBV10-3 with TRBJ1-4; 9 bases line up with TRBD1. V lost 4 bases and J lost 8; bases outside the gene matches: 5. Germline loops: CDR1 ENHRY, CDR2 SYGVKD. CDR3 length: 14 amino acids. The CDR3 loop is CAISGDRADEKLFF. The DNA for the CDR3 is TGTGCCATCAGTGGGGACAGGGCGGACGAAAAACTGTTTTTT.